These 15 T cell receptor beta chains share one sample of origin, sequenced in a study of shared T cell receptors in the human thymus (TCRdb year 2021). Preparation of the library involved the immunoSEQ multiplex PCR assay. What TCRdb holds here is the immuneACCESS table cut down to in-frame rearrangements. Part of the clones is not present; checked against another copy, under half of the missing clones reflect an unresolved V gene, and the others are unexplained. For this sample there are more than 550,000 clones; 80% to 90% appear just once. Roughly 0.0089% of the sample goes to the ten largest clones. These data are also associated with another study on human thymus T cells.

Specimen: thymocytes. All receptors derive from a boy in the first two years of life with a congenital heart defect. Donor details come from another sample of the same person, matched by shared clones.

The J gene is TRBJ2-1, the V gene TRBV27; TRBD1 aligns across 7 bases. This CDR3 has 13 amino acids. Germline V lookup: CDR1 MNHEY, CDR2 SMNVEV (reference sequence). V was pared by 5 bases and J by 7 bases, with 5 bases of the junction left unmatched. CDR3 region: CASSGDRDNEQFF. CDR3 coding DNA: TGTGCCAGCAGTGGGGACAGAGATAATGAGCAGTTCTTC.

The chain's CDR3 is CASSQVASGVYNEQFF. CDR3 DNA: TGCGCCAGCAGCCAAGTCGCTAGCGGGGTATACAATGAGCAGTTCTTC. J is TRBJ2-1 and V is TRBV4-3; TRBD2 matches 9 bases. The CDR3 covers 16 residues. Germline values: CDR1 LGHNA, CDR2 YSLEER. Trimming removed 1 base from V and 4 bases from J; junction bases left unmatched: 5.

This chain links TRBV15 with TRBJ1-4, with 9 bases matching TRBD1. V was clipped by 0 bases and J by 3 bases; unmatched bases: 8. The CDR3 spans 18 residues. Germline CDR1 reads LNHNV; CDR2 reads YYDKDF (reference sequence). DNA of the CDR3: TGTGCCACCAGCAGAGATTCCCAATGGACAGGGGCTAATGAAAAACTGTTTTTT. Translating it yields CATSRDSQWTGANEKLFF.

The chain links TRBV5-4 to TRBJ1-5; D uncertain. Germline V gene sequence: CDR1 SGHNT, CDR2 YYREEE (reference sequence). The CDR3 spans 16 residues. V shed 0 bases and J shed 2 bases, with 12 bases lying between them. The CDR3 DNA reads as TGTGCCAGCAGCTTGGGAATATGGGAGGGCAATCAGCCCCAGCATTTT. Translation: CASSLGIWEGNQPQHF. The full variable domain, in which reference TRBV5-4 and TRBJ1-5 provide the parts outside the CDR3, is ETGVTQSPTHLIKTRGQQVTLRCSSQSGHNTVSWYQQALGQGPQFIFQYYREEENGRGNFPPRFSGLQFPNYSSELNVNALELDDSALYLCASSLGIWEGNQPQHFGDGTRLSIL.

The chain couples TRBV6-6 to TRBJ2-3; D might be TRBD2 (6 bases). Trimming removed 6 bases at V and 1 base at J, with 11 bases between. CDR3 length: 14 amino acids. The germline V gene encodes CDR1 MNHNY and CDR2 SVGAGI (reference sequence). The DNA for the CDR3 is TGTGCCAGCAGGATACTAGCCCGCACAGATACGCAGTATTTT. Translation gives CASRILARTDTQYF.

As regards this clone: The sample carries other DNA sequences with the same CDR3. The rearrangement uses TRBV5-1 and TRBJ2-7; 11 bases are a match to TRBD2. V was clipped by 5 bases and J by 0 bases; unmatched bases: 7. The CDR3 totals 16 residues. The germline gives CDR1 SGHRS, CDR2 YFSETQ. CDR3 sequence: CASRQTSGGHSYEQYF. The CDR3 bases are TGCGCCAGCAGGCAAACTAGCGGGGGACACTCCTACGAGCAGTACTTC.

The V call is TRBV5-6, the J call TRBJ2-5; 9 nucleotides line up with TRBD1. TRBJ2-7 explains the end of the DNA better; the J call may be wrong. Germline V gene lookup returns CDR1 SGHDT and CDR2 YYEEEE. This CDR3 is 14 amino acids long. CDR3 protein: CASSFGTGTYEQYF. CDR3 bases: TGTGCCAGCAGCTTCGGGACAGGGACCTACGAGCAGTACTTC.

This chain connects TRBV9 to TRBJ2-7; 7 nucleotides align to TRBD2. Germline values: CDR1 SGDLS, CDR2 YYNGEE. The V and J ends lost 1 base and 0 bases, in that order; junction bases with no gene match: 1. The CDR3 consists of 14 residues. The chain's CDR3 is CASSVTSDSYEQYF. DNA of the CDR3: TGTGCCAGCAGCGTAACTAGCGACTCCTACGAGCAGTACTTC. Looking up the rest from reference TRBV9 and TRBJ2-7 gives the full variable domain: DSGVTQTPKHLITATGQRVTLRCSPRSGDLSVYWYQQSLDQGLQFLIQYYNGEERAKGNILERFSAQQFPDLHSELNLSSLELGDSALYFCASSVTSDSYEQYFGPGTRLTVT.

The CDR3, as DNA: TGTGCCAGCAGCTCAATGAGCGAAAAACTGTTTTTT. Protein sequence: CASSSMSEKLFF. The rearrangement uses TRBV7-2 and TRBJ1-4; D unclear. This CDR3 contains 12 residues. The germline gives CDR1 SGHTA, CDR2 FQGNSA. The V gene lost 4 bases and the J gene lost 8 bases, with 8 bases spanning the gap.

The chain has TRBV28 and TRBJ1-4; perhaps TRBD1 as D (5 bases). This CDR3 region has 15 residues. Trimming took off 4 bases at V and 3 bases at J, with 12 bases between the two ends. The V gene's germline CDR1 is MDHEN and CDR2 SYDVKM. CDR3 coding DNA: TGTGCCAGCAGTTGGGAGGGGCCGGCTAATGAAAAACTGTTTTTT. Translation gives CASSWEGPANEKLFF.

The CDR3 spells CSVEERRERRSSETQYF. The CDR3 DNA sequence: TGCAGCGTTGAAGAGAGGCGCGAGAGGAGATCCTCAGAGACCCAGTACTTC. The V call is TRBV29-1, the J call TRBJ2-5; D call uncertain. Between the trimmed V and J ends, which lost 0 bases and 4 bases, there was a span of 21 bases. The CDR3 has 17 amino acids. Per germline, CDR1 SQVTM and CDR2 ANQGSEA.

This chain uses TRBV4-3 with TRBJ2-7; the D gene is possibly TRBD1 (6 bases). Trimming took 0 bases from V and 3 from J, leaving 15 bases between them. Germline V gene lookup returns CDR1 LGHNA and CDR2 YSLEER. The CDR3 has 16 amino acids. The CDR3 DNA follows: TGCGCCAGCAGCCAAGATGTCGGGGACAAGCGCTACGAGCAGTACTTC. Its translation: CASSQDVGDKRYEQYF.

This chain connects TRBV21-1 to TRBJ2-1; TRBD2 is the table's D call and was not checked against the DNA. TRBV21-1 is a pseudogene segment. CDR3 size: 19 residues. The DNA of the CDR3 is TGTGCCAGCAGCAACGAACGGTCCCGCGGACTAGATTTGGCGGGTGAGCAGTTCTTC. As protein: CASSNERSRGLDLAGEQFF.

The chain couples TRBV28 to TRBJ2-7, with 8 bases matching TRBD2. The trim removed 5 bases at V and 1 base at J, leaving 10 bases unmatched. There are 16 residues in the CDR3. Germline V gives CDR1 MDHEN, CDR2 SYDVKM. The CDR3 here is CASSEGKLAVSYEQYF. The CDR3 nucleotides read TGTGCCAGCAGTGAAGGGAAACTAGCGGTTTCCTACGAGCAGTACTTC.

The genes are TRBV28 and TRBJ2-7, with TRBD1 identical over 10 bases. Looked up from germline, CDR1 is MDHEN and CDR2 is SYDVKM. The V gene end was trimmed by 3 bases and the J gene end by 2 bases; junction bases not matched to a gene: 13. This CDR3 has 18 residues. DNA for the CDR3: TGTGCCAGCAGTTTCACTTGTATTCCGGGGACAGGGGCCTACGAGCAGTACTTC. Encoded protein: CASSFTCIPGTGAYEQYF.